These T cell receptor beta chains were read from a single sample in a study of CD8+ T cells in alopecia areata. TCRdb's copy holds only in-frame clones and misses some; the assay was immunoSEQ multiplex PCR. This table holds roughly 140,000 clones, 82% found once. This sample comprised CD8+ T cells sorted from blood, obtained at week 4, from a patient treated with tofacitinib. The receptors shown here come from a human donor with alopecia areata. Each CDR3 is given with its conserved first and last residue. Fields, in order: CDR3 protein, CDR3 DNA, V gene, D gene, clone size, J gene. D genes are given only for firm matches. A row's size may be missing; if present it is once, few, many or a size class.

CSVTTGQGYEQYF	TGCAGCGTCACGACGGGACAGGGCTACGAGCAGTACTTC	TRBV29-1	TRBD1	NA	TRBJ2-7
CASSYSAESYEQYF	TGTGCCAGCAGTTACTCTGCTGAATCCTACGAGCAGTACTTC	TRBV6-5	NA	NA	TRBJ2-7
CASSPYPERDNEQFF	TGCGCCAGCAGCCCATATCCCGAGCGGGACAATGAGCAGTTCTTC	TRBV4-1	NA	once	TRBJ2-1
CASSLEVYEQYF	TGTGCCAGCAGCTTAGAGGTATACGAGCAGTACTTC	TRBV7-9	NA	NA	TRBJ2-7
CASSQGRQGGVNTEAFF	TGCGCCAGCAGCCAAGGACGACAGGGCGGGGTGAACACTGAAGCTTTCTTT	TRBV4-1	TRBD1	NA	TRBJ1-1
CASSHIIAGEYRQNGGELFF	TGCGCCAGCAGCCATATAATAGCGGGGGAGTACAGACAAAACGGCGGGGAGCTGTTTTTT	TRBV4-3	TRBD2	NA	TRBJ2-2
CSVEGAAKRAHNEQFF	TGCAGCGTTGAAGGGGCAGCCAAAAGGGCACACAATGAGCAGTTCTTC	TRBV29-1	NA	NA	TRBJ2-1
CASSWQNIQYF	TGTGCCAGCAGTTGGCAAAACATTCAGTACTTC	TRBV5-6	NA	NA	TRBJ2-4
CASSQDKAGAVNEQFF	TGCGCCAGCAGCCAAGACAAGGCAGGGGCGGTCAATGAGCAGTTCTTC	TRBV4-3	NA	NA	TRBJ2-1
CSVEEGGNTEAFF	TGCAGCGTTGAGGAGGGGGGGAACACTGAAGCTTTCTTT	TRBV29-1	NA	few	TRBJ1-1
CASSYGRGASDTQYF	TGTGCCAGCAGTTACGGGCGGGGGGCCTCGGATACGCAGTATTTT	TRBV6-5	TRBD2	NA	TRBJ2-3
CASIGNEQYF	TGTGCCAGCATAGGAAACGAGCAGTACTTC	TRBV2	NA	NA	TRBJ2-7
CASSPLGGELFF	TGTGCCAGCAGTCCCTTGGGGGGGGAGCTGTTTTTT	TRBV27	NA	NA	TRBJ2-2
CASSPNPGREINSPLHF	TGTGCCAGCAGCCCTAACCCGGGACGGGAAATTAATTCACCCCTCCACTTT	TRBV7-6	NA	NA	TRBJ1-6
CASRDRGSSNQPQHF	TGTGCCAGCAGGGACAGGGGCTCTAGCAATCAGCCCCAGCATTTT	TRBV2	TRBD1	NA	TRBJ1-5
CSVGNSFYEQYF	TGCAGCGTTGGAAACAGCTTCTACGAGCAGTACTTC	TRBV29-1	NA	NA	TRBJ2-7
CASSQYEGQGGYEQYF	TGCGCCAGCAGCCAATATGAGGGACAGGGAGGGTACGAGCAGTACTTC	TRBV4-1	TRBD1	NA	TRBJ2-7
CASSPYPVSTGELFF	TGCGCCAGCAGCCCCTACCCCGTCAGCACCGGGGAGCTGTTTTTT	TRBV4-3	NA	NA	TRBJ2-2
CASSQASGYEQYF	TGCGCCAGCAGCCAAGCTAGCGGGTACGAGCAGTACTTC	TRBV4-1	TRBD2	few	TRBJ2-7
CSVEGTSGGDSPEQFF	TGCAGCGTTGAGGGGACTAGCGGGGGGGACAGCCCAGAGCAGTTCTTC	TRBV29-1	TRBD2	NA	TRBJ2-1
CASSHWRGRDTEAFF	TGTGCCAGTAGCCATTGGAGGGGCCGGGACACTGAAGCTTTCTTT	TRBV19	NA	NA	TRBJ1-1
CASSQEIGGGNQPQHF	TGTGCCAGCAGCCAAGAAATAGGGGGAGGCAATCAGCCCCAGCATTTT	TRBV4-2	NA	NA	TRBJ1-5
CASSLDRAGVGLGETQYF	TGCGCCAGCAGCTTGGATAGGGCCGGGGTCGGGCTTGGAGAGACCCAGTACTTC	TRBV5-1	NA	NA	TRBJ2-5
CASSLLAGEQYF	TGCGCCAGCAGCTTACTAGCGGGCGAGCAGTACTTC	TRBV5-1	TRBD2	NA	TRBJ2-7
CAWSVGNGYTF	TGTGCCTGGAGTGTAGGGAATGGCTACACCTTC	TRBV30	NA	NA	TRBJ1-2